Presented here are 14 T cell receptor beta chains from one specimen sequenced in a study of T cell repertoires in cytomegalovirus infection. Via MiXCR, TCRdb re-called the reads, giving one row per CDR3 protein. This table holds about a million distinct CDR3 sequences, approximately 31% found once. The antigens these receptors bind are not known. The sample here was cultured CD8+ T cells from PBMCs, taken from culture after CMV antigen stimulation. The receptors originated from a human donor in good health (CMV status not recorded). Some clones in this sample may be carry-over from other donors' samples.

The V and J genes are TRBV27 and TRBJ1-1, with a weak D call TRBD1 (6 bases). V lost 4 bases and J 2 bases, leaving 14 bases between the germline ends. This CDR3 is 15 amino acids long. The V gene's germline CDR1 is MNHEY and CDR2 SMNVEV (reference sequence). CDR3 sequence (DNA): TGTGCCAGCAGTTCGGCAGGGGAAGGTAACACTGAAGCTTTCTTT. This codes for CASSSAGEGNTEAFF.

This rearrangement joins TRBV2 to TRBJ2-2; D perhaps matches TRBD2 (6 bases). This CDR3 region has 11 residues. Germline V gives CDR1 SNHLY, CDR2 FYNNEI. With 4 bases removed from V and 14 bases from J, the gap between germline ends came to 11 bases. The CDR3: CASSGEEFLFF. In nucleotides, the CDR3 is TGTGCCAGCAGTGGGGAGGAGTTTCTGTTTTTT. The full variable domain, its missing parts supplied by reference TRBV2 and TRBJ2-2, is EPEVTQTPSHQVTQMGQEVILRCVPISNHLYFYWYRQILGQKVEFLVSFYNNEISEKSEIFDDQFSVERPDGSNFTLKIRSTKLEDSAMYFCASSGEEFLFFGEGSRLTVL.

J is TRBJ2-2 and V is TRBV5-5; D gene uncertain. The CDR3 sequence is 14 residues long. The germline V gene encodes CDR1 SGHKS and CDR2 YYEKEE (reference sequence). V was trimmed by 4 bases and J by 7 bases, leaving 14 bases between them. DNA of the CDR3: TGTGCCAGCAGCCCCGACCGACCTTACGGGGAGCTGTTTTTT. This gives the protein CASSPDRPYGELFF.

This clonotype was counted only a few times. This sequence joins TRBV5-5 and TRBJ2-5; no definite D call. The CDR3 covers 11 residues. Trimming pared 4 bases from V and 7 bases from J, leaving 8 bases between. CDR1 is SGHKS, CDR2 YYEKEE, per germline (reference sequence). CDR3 in DNA: TGTGCCAGCAGCAGTCCGAGGACCCAGTACTTC. Its protein is CASSSPRTQYF. Supplemented by reference TRBV5-5 and TRBJ2-5, the full variable domain reads DAGVTQSPTHLIKTRGQQVTLRCSPISGHKSVSWYQQVLGQGPQFIFQYYEKEERGRGNFPDRFSARQFPNYSSELNVNALLLGDSALYLCASSSPRTQYFGPGTRLLVL.

This clonotype was seen more than once but under ten times. The rearrangement uses TRBV14 and TRBJ2-1; 9 bases fit TRBD2. V shed 1 base, J shed 2 bases, and the junction held 3 bases outside the gene matches. CDR3 length: 16 amino acids. Germline loops: CDR1 SGHDN, CDR2 FVKESK. In DNA form, the CDR3 reads TGTGCCAGCAGCCAAGGACTAGCGGAGACCTACAATGAGCAGTTCTTC. Its translation is CASSQGLAETYNEQFF.

The chain recombines TRBV4-1 with TRBJ1-1; TRBD1 matches 7 bases. The CDR3 has 14 amino acids. Germline loops: CDR1 MGHRA, CDR2 YSYEKL. V lost 5 bases and J lost 5; bases outside the gene matches: 8. In DNA, the CDR3 is TGCGCCAGCAGCTTCCAGGGGGGGAGTACTGAAGCTTTCTTT. Its translation is CASSFQGGSTEAFF.

This clonotype was counted only a few times. This rearrangement joins TRBV23-1 to TRBJ1-4; D is undetermined. TRBV23-1 falls under the ORF class, with uncertain function. Trimming removed 3 bases at V and 5 bases at J, with 16 bases between. This CDR3 contains 16 residues. CDR3 residues: CASSHPEHGENEKLFF. The CDR3 DNA reads as TGCGCCAGCAGTCATCCGGAGCATGGCGAGAATGAAAAACTGTTTTTT.

This clonotype was counted between two and nine times. V and J are TRBV20-1 and TRBJ2-7, with D perhaps matching TRBD1 (6 bases). This CDR3 region has 14 residues. The germline V gene encodes CDR1 DFQATT and CDR2 SNEGSKA (reference sequence). The V and J ends lost 0 bases and 5 bases respectively, with 14 bases between them. CDR3 residues: CSARDAAGVNEQYF. Written as DNA, the CDR3 is TGCAGTGCTAGAGATGCCGCAGGGGTCAACGAGCAGTACTTC.

This clonotype came up many times. The chain employs TRBV7-8 and TRBJ2-1; the D gene is possibly TRBD2 (7 bases). The V end was cut by 1 base, the J end by 12 bases, with 13 bases between. The CDR3 consists of 13 residues. Germline assignment: CDR1 SGHVS and CDR2 FQNEAQ. The CDR3 is CASSLGTGGGQFF. For the CDR3, the DNA is TGTGCCAGCAGCTTAGGGACGGGGGGCGGGCAGTTCTTC.

This clonotype has more than one count but fewer than ten. The chain recombines TRBV15 with TRBJ2-3; D assignment may be TRBD1 or TRBD2 (5 bases each). V was cut by 2 bases and J by 6 bases, with 12 bases left in between. CDR3 length equals 14 residues. The germline V gene encodes CDR1 LNHNV and CDR2 YYDKDF (reference sequence). The CDR3, as DNA: TGTGCCACCAGCAGAAGAGGGGAAGTGGATACGCAGTATTTT. Amino acid sequence: CATSRRGEVDTQYF.

V and J are TRBV28 and TRBJ2-5; D is unresolved. The V end lost 0 bases, the J end lost 1 base, and 9 bases lay between the germline ends. The CDR3 has 15 residues. CDR1 MDHEN and CDR2 SYDVKM come from the germline V gene. The CDR3 loop is CASSLWGSAQETQYF. The DNA for the CDR3 is TGTGCCAGCAGTTTATGGGGCTCGGCCCAAGAGACCCAGTACTTC.

This clonotype was detected only a few times. The gene calls are TRBV19 and TRBJ1-2, with D possibly being TRBD1 (5 bases). The CDR3 is made up of 14 amino acids. V was pared by 4 bases and J by 10 bases, with 19 bases between. Germline loops: CDR1 LNHDA, CDR2 SQIVND (reference sequence). The chain's CDR3 is CASSRPGQEIDYTF. The CDR3 coding sequence is TGTGCCAGTAGTAGACCGGGGCAGGAAATAGACTACACCTTC.

This sequence joins TRBV12-5 and TRBJ1-1, with a weak D call TRBD1 (5 bases). Germline V lookup: CDR1 LGHNT, CDR2 FRNRAP. The CDR3 is 17 residues long. Trimming shortened V by 2 bases and J by 1 base, and 17 bases separated the two germline ends. Here the CDR3 reads CASGLLVVVQENTEAFF. The CDR3 bases are TGTGCTAGTGGTTTGTTAGTGGTCGTACAGGAGAACACTGAAGCTTTCTTT.

This chain links TRBV6-6 with TRBJ2-1; perhaps D is TRBD1 or TRBD2 (5 bases each). The germline V gene encodes CDR1 MNHNY and CDR2 SVGAGI (reference sequence). The CDR3 contains 16 residues. Trimming removed 4 bases from V and 8 bases from J, with 21 bases in between. Here the CDR3 reads CASSFRGAGLTDEQFF. The CDR3 nucleotides are TGTGCCAGCAGTTTTAGAGGGGCAGGATTAACAGATGAGCAGTTCTTC.